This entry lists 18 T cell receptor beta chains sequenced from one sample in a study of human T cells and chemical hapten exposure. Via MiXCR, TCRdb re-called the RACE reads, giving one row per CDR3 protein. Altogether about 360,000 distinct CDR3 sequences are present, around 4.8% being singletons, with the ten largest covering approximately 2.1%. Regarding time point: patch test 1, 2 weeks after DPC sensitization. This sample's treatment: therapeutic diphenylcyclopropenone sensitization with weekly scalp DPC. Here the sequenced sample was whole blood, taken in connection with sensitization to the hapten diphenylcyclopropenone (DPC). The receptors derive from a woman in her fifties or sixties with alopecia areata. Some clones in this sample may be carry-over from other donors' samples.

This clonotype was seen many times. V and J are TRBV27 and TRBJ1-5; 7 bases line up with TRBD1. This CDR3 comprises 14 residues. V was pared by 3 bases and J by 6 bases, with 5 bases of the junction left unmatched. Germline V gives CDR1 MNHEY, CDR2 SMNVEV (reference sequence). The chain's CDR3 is CASSFGGGGQPQHF. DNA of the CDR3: TGTGCCAGCAGTTTCGGAGGGGGCGGTCAGCCCCAGCATTTT.

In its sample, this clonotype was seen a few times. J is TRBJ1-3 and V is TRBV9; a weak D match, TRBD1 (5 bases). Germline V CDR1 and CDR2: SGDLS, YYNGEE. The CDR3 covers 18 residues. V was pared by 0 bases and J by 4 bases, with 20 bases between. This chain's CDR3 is CASSVGSAGGALGNTIYF. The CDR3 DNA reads TGTGCCAGCAGCGTAGGTTCTGCGGGGGGAGCTCTCGGAAACACCATATATTTT.

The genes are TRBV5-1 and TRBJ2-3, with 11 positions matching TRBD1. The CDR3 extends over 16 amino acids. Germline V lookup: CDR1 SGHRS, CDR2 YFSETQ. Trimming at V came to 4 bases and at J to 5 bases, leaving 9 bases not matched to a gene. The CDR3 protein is CASSRGPGQGEDTQYF. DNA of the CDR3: TGCGCCAGCAGCCGTGGGCCGGGACAGGGGGAAGATACGCAGTATTTT.

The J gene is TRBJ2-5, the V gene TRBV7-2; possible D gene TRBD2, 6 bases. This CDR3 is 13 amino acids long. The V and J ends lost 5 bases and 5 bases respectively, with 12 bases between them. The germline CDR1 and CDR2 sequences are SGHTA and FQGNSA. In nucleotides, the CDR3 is TGTGCCAGCAGCCGCGGGGAGGCGGAGACCCAGTACTTC. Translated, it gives CASSRGEAETQYF.

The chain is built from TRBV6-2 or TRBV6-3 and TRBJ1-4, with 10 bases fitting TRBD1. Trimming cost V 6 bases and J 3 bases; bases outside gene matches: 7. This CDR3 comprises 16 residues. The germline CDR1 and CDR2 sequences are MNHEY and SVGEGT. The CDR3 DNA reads TGTGCCAGCAGACGGGACAGGGGTTCGCCTAATGAAAAACTGTTTTTT. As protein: CASRRDRGSPNEKLFF.

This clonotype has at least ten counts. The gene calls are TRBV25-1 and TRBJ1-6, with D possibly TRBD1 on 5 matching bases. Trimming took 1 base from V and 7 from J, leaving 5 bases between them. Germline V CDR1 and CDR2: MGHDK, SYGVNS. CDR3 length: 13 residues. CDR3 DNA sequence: TGTGCCAGCAGTGAATGGGGCAATTCACCCCTCCACTTT. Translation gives CASSEWGNSPLHF. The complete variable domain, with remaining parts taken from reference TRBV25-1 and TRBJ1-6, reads EADIYQTPRYLVIGTGKKITLECSQTMGHDKMYWYQQDPGMELHLIHYSYGVNSTEKGDLSSESTVSRIRTEHFPLTLESARPSHTSQYLCASSEWGNSPLHFGNGTRLTVT.

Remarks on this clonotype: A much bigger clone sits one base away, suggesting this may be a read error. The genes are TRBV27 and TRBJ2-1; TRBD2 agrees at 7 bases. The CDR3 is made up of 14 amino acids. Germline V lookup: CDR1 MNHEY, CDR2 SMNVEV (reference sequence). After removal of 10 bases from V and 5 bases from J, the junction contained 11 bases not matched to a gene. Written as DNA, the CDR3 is TGTGCCACTGGGAGGGGACTATTACACAATGAGCAGTTCTTC. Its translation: CATGRGLLHNEQFF.

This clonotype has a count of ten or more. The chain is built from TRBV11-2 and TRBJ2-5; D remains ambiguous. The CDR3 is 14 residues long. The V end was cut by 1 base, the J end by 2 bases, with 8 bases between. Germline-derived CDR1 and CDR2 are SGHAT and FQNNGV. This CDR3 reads CASSLVFGQETQYF. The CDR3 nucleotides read TGTGCCAGCAGCTTAGTGTTCGGGCAAGAGACCCAGTACTTC.

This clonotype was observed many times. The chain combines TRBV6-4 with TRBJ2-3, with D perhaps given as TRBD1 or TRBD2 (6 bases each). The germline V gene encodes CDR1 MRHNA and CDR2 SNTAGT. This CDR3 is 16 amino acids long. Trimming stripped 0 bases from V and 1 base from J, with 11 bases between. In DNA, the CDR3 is TGTGCCAGCAGTGACTCTCCGGGGGCTGGCACAGATACGCAGTATTTT. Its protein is CASSDSPGAGTDTQYF.

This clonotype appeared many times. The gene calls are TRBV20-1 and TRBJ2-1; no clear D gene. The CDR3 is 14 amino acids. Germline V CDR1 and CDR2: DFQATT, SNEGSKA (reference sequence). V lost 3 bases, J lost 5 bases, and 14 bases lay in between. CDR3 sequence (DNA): TGCAGTGCTAGGGCCCTCCTAAGAGACAATGAGCAGTTCTTC. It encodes CSARALLRDNEQFF.

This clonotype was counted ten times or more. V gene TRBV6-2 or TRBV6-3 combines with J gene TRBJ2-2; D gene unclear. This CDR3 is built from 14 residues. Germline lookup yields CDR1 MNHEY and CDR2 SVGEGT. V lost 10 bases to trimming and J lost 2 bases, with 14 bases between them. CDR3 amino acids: CATPRGVNTGELFF. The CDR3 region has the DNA TGTGCCACTCCTCGCGGCGTAAACACCGGGGAGCTGTTTTTT.

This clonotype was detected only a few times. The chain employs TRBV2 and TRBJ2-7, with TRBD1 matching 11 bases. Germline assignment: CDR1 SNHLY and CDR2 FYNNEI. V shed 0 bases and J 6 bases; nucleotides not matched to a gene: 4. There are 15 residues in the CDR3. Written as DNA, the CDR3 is TGTGCCAGCAGTGAAGCGAAGGGACAGGGGGTCGAGCAGTACTTC. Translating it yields CASSEAKGQGVEQYF.

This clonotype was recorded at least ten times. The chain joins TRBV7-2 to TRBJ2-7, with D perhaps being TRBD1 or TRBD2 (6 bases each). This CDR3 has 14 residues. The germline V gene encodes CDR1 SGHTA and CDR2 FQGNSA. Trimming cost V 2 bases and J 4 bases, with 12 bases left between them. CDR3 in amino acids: CASSLSGAGYEQYF. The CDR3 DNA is TGTGCCAGCAGCTTATCAGGGGCGGGATACGAGCAGTACTTC. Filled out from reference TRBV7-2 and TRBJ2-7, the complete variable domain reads GAGVSQSPSNKVTEKGKDVELRCDPISGHTALYWYRQSLGQGLEFLIYFQGNSAPDKSGLPSDRFSAERTGGSVSTLTIQRTQQEDSAVYLCASSLSGAGYEQYFGPGTRLTVT.

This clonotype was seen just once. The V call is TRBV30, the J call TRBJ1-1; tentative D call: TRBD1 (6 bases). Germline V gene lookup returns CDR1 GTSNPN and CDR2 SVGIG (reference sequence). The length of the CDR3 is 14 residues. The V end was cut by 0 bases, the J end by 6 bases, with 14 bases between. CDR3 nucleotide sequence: TGTGCCTGGAGTGTAGGGCAGGGGTGGGCTGAAGCTTTCTTT. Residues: CAWSVGQGWAEAFF.

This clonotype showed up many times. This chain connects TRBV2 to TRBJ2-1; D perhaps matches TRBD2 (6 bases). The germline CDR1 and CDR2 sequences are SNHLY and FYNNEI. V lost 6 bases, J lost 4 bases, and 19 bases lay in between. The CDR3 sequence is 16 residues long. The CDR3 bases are TGTGCCAGCAGAATTGGGGGACTCATGACTTACAATGAGCAGTTCTTC. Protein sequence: CASRIGGLMTYNEQFF.

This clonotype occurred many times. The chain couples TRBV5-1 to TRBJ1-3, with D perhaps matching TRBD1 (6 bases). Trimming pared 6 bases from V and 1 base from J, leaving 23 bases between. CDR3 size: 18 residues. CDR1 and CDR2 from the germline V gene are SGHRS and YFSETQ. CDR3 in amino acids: CASNSQGGGTESGNTIYF. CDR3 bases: TGCGCCAGCAACTCACAAGGGGGGGGCACCGAGTCTGGAAACACCATATATTTT.

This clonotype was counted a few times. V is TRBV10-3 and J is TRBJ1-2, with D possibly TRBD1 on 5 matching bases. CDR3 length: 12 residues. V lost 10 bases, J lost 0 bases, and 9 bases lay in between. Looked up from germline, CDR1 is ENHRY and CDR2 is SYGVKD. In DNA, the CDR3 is TGTGCCAGCAGGGAGGCTAACTATGGCTACACCTTC. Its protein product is CASREANYGYTF.

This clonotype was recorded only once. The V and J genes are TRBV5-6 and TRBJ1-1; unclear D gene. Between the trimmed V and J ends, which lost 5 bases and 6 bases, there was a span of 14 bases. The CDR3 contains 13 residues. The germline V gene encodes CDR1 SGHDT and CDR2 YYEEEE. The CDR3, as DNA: TGTGCCAGCAGGATCAGGAACTTCGCTGAAGCTTTCTTT. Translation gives CASRIRNFAEAFF.